The rows below give T cell receptor beta chains drawn from one sample of a study of graft-versus-host responses after intestinal transplantation. The repertoire was sequenced with immunoSEQ multiplex PCR; TCRdb's copy has only in-frame clones and lacks some. Of about 37,000 clones in the sample, 75% to 90% were seen once. The material sequenced was ileum tissue, taken less than 210 days after intestinal transplant. These receptors were obtained from a human patient who received an intestinal transplant, so some T cells may come from the graft donor. Each CDR3 is given with its conserved first and last residue. D genes are given only for firm matches. Clone size is given for some rows only: seen once, a few or many times, or a class if the clone is expanded.

CDR3nt | CDR3aa | abundance | j_gene | v_gene | d_gene
TGTGCCAGCAGTTACTCCGTGACAGGGGGTGGTGGCTACACCTTC | CASSYSVTGGGGYTF | - | TRBJ1-2 | TRBV6-5 | TRBD1
TGCGCCAGCAGCCAAGTAGTGGGGCCAGGGGAGCAGTTCTTC | CASSQVVGPGEQFF | - | TRBJ2-1 | TRBV4-1 | -
TGCGCCAGCAGCCTGTCGCTCAGGAATCAGCCCCAGCATTTT | CASSLSLRNQPQHF | - | TRBJ1-5 | TRBV4-1 | -
TGTGCCAGCAGTGAAGCGGGGTCTACCACCAAGAAGACCCAGTACTTC | CASSEAGSTTKKTQYF | - | TRBJ2-5 | TRBV6-1 | -
TGCGCCAGCAGCTTGGTTGGGAACGGTGAAAAACTGTTTTTT | CASSLVGNGEKLFF | - | TRBJ1-4 | TRBV5-1 | -
TGCAGCGCTACTAGTTCCTCCACCTACGAGCAGTACTTC | CSATSSSTYEQYF | - | TRBJ2-7 | TRBV29-1 | -
TGCGCCAGCAGCTTGGAAGGAGTCAATCAGCCCCAGCATTTT | CASSLEGVNQPQHF | - | TRBJ1-5 | TRBV5-1 | -
TGTGCCAGCAGCCCCTTACTGGGAACCGGGGAGCTGTTTTTT | CASSPLLGTGELFF | - | TRBJ2-2 | TRBV7-9 | -
TGTGCCAGCAGCAACCGGGACTGGAGATACGAGCAGTACTTC | CASSNRDWRYEQYF | - | TRBJ2-7 | TRBV7-9 | -
TGTGCCAGCATTCTTGCGTCGGGCAACACTGAAGCTTTCTTT | CASILASGNTEAFF | - | TRBJ1-1 | TRBV6-6 | -
TGTGCCAGCAGTGAAGAGCCCCCCACCGAATACGAGCAGTACTTC | CASSEEPPTEYEQYF | - | TRBJ2-7 | TRBV2 | -
TGTGCCAGCAGTTCTCGGACAGCGAGCTCCTATAATTCACCCCTCCACTTT | CASSSRTASSYNSPLHF | - | TRBJ1-6 | TRBV28 | -
TGTGCCTGGAGTCCCAGGGACTATGGCTACACCTTC | CAWSPRDYGYTF | few | TRBJ1-2 | TRBV30 | -
TGTGCCAGCAGCTTAGCGACCCTAACCTACAATGAGCAGTTCTTC | CASSLATLTYNEQFF | - | TRBJ2-1 | TRBV7-9 | -
TGTGCCAGCAGCTCTGTGGGGCTGCTAAAGGTGATTCAGTACTTC | CASSSVGLLKVIQYF | - | TRBJ2-4 | TRBV7-2 | -
TGCGCCAGCAGCTCCAGGGGGCACCCCACAGATACGCAGTATTTT | CASSSRGHPTDTQYF | - | TRBJ2-3 | TRBV5-1 | TRBD1
TGTGCCAGCAGCTTGGGACAGAGCTCCTACGAGCAGTACTTC | CASSLGQSSYEQYF | - | TRBJ2-7 | TRBV5-6 | -
TGTGCCAGTACCTACTCCCTGGGAATCGGCTACGAGCAGTACTTC | CASTYSLGIGYEQYF | few | TRBJ2-7 | TRBV19 | -
TGTGCCAGCAGTACCCAGGGGCATGAGCAGTTCTTC | CASSTQGHEQFF | - | TRBJ2-1 | TRBV27 | -
TGTGCCAGCAGCCCTCAGGGGTCGGGCATTCAGTACTTC | CASSPQGSGIQYF | - | TRBJ2-4 | TRBV7-9 | -
TGCGCCAGCAGCCAAGGGGTCCGCTACGAGCAGTACTTC | CASSQGVRYEQYF | - | TRBJ2-7 | TRBV4-1 | -
TGCGCCAGCAGCCAAACAACAGTGAACACTGAAGCTTTCTTT | CASSQTTVNTEAFF | - | TRBJ1-1 | TRBV4-1 | -
TGCGCCAGCAGCCAAGATTGGCCGGGCACCGGGGAGCTGTTTTTT | CASSQDWPGTGELFF | once | TRBJ2-2 | TRBV4-1 | -
TGTGCCTGGAGCGAAACACTTAACTATGGCTACACCTTC | CAWSETLNYGYTF | once | TRBJ1-2 | TRBV30 | -
TGTGCCAGCAGTCAGCGGGGTGGGAGGAACGAGCAGTACTTC | CASSQRGGRNEQYF | - | TRBJ2-7 | TRBV2 | TRBD2
TGTGCCACCGGACGACTAGCGGGGGGGCCCGGGGAGCTGTTTTTT | CATGRLAGGPGELFF | once | TRBJ2-2 | TRBV11-2 | TRBD2
TGTGCCAGCAGTTGGCCAGGGGAGATGAACACTGAAGCTTTCTTT | CASSWPGEMNTEAFF | - | TRBJ1-1 | TRBV28 | -
TGCGCCAGCAGCCCAAGTGCGGGCAGGCTTTCTGGAAACACCATATATTTT | CASSPSAGRLSGNTIYF | - | TRBJ1-3 | TRBV5-1 | -
TGCGCCAGCAGCCAAGAATCGGCCCCGGGGACTGAAGCTTTCTTT | CASSQESAPGTEAFF | few | TRBJ1-1 | TRBV4-1 | -
TGCGCCAGCAGCTTGGTACAGGGGGGGGGAGAGACCCAGTACTTC | CASSLVQGGGETQYF | - | TRBJ2-5 | TRBV5-1 | -
TGTGCCAGCAGCTTAGTCGGGGCGCGAGAGACCCAGTACTTC | CASSLVGARETQYF | - | TRBJ2-5 | TRBV7-9 | -
TGTGCCAGCAGGCTAGCGTCCGACTACAATGAGCAGTTCTTC | CASRLASDYNEQFF | - | TRBJ2-1 | TRBV6-6 | -
TGTGCCAGCAGTCCGCGATTCGGGGTAAACCAAGAGACCCAGTACTTC | CASSPRFGVNQETQYF | - | TRBJ2-5 | TRBV28 | -
TGTGCCAGCAGCTCGCAAACAGGGGTAGAAGGGACCGGGGAGCTGTTTTTT | CASSSQTGVEGTGELFF | - | TRBJ2-2 | TRBV7-9 | TRBD1
TGTGCCAGCAACTTAGACAGGGCGGGAGAGACCCAGTACTTC | CASNLDRAGETQYF | once | TRBJ2-5 | TRBV6-1 | TRBD1
TGTGCCAGCAGCTTATGGTCGCGGGACAGGGGGCGCAATGGAAACACCATATATTTT | CASSLWSRDRGRNGNTIYF | - | TRBJ1-3 | TRBV11-2 | TRBD1
TGTGCCAGCAGCCAAGGCAGACAGATTAATGAAAAACTGTTTTTT | CASSQGRQINEKLFF | - | TRBJ1-4 | TRBV4-2 | -
TGTGCCAGCACCCCGACAGGGAAGATTAACACCGGGGAGCTGTTTTTT | CASTPTGKINTGELFF | - | TRBJ2-2 | TRBV19 | TRBD1
TGCGCCAGCAGCTTTCGTTCTGCTGCCTCTGGGGCCAACGTCCTGACTTTC | CASSFRSAASGANVLTF | - | TRBJ2-6 | TRBV5-1 | -
TGCAGCGTGCACGACAGGGACTATGGCTACACCTTC | CSVHDRDYGYTF | - | TRBJ1-2 | TRBV29-1 | TRBD1